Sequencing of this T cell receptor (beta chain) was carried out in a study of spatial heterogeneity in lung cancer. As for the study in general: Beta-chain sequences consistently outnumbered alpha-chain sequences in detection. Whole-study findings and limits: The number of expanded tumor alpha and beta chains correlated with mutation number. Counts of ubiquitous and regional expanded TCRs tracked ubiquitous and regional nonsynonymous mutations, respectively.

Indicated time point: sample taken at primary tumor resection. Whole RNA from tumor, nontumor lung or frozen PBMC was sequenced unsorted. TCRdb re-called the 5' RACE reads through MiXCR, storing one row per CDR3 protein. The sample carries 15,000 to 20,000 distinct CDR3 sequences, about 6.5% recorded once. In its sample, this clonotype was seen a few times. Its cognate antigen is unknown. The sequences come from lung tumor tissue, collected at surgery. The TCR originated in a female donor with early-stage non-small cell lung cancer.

The CDR3 is CASSLVWADQETQYF. CDR3 sequence (DNA): TGTGCCAGCAGCTTAGTATGGGCCGATCAAGAGACCCAGTACTTC. This chain joins TRBV7-2 and TRBJ2-5; D gene uncertain. Trimming took off 1 base at V and 2 bases at J, with 11 bases between the two ends. Germline V gene lookup returns CDR1 SGHTA and CDR2 FQGNSA. This CDR3 comprises 15 residues.